One and the same sample provided the 7 T cell receptor beta chains below, sequenced in a study of T cell responses to AZD1222 COVID-19 vaccine. Sequencing was performed with immunoSEQ multiplex PCR; in TCRdb, only in-frame clones are kept and a portion is missing. Of 120,000 or so clones in the sample, roughly 92% were seen once. Sample: peripheral blood, taken 28 days after the second AZD1222 dose. The receptor source for this set is an adult who received the AZD1222 COVID-19 vaccine.

As for this clone: The junction departs from the called germline gene at one end, perhaps through a read error. The rearrangement uses TRBV7-2 and TRBJ2-7; no clear D gene. The germline V gene has CDR1 SGHTA and CDR2 FQGNSA. The CDR3 has 12 residues. Written as DNA, the CDR3 is TGTGCCAGCAGCTTAGCGGGCTACGGGCAGTACTTC. Amino acids: CASSLAGYGQYF.

The chain uses TRBV5-1 and TRBJ2-4, with 9 bases that match TRBD2. V lost 0 bases and J lost 1; bases outside the gene matches: 11. The CDR3 has 19 residues. The germline V gene encodes CDR1 SGHRS and CDR2 YFSETQ. CDR3: CASSLEARGGLGAKNIQYF. CDR3 in DNA: TGCGCCAGCAGCTTGGAGGCGCGGGGGGGCCTCGGGGCCAAAAACATTCAGTACTTC.

The chain employs TRBV7-2 and TRBJ1-4, with D tentatively TRBD1 (5 bases). The CDR3 loop spans 14 amino acids. Germline loops: CDR1 SGHTA, CDR2 FQGNSA. V shed 6 bases and J shed 4 bases, with 12 bases lying between them. This CDR3 is CASRETAINEKLFF. The CDR3 nucleotides are TGTGCCAGCAGAGAGACAGCGATTAATGAAAAACTGTTTTTT.

The V call is TRBV6-5, the J call TRBJ2-5; D remains ambiguous. With 0 bases removed from V and 3 bases from J, the gap between germline ends came to 2 bases. In germline, CDR1 is MNHEY, CDR2 SVGAGI. This CDR3 spans 12 amino acids. The CDR3 nucleotides are TGTGCCAGCAGTTACTCGGAAGAGACCCAGTACTTC. Amino acid sequence: CASSYSEETQYF.

CDR3 protein: CASSLSRTVYYGYTF. DNA of the CDR3: TGTGCCAGCAGTTTATCCAGGACCGTTTACTATGGCTACACCTTC. This rearrangement joins TRBV28 to TRBJ1-2, with D unresolved. Germline CDR1 is MDHEN and CDR2 is SYDVKM. The CDR3 sequence is 15 residues long. V was shortened by 1 base and J by 3 bases, with 12 bases between the two germline ends.

This chain uses TRBV7-2 with TRBJ2-7, with 7 nucleotides matching TRBD2. CDR3 length equals 12 residues. Germline-derived CDR1 and CDR2 are SGHTA and FQGNSA. J gave up 7 bases and V 5 bases, and 5 bases lay outside the gene matches. For the CDR3, the DNA is TGTGCCAGCAGCCTCTGGGGGGGGGAGCAGTACTTC. This translates into CASSLWGGEQYF.

V is TRBV18 and J is TRBJ1-1; TRBD1 matches 9 bases. Germline values: CDR1 KGHSH, CDR2 LQKENI. The CDR3 totals 14 residues. V lost 4 bases and J lost 1; bases outside the gene matches: 1. The CDR3 region has the DNA TGTGCCAGCTCACAGACAGGGGGGAACACTGAAGCTTTCTTT. This codes for CASSQTGGNTEAFF.